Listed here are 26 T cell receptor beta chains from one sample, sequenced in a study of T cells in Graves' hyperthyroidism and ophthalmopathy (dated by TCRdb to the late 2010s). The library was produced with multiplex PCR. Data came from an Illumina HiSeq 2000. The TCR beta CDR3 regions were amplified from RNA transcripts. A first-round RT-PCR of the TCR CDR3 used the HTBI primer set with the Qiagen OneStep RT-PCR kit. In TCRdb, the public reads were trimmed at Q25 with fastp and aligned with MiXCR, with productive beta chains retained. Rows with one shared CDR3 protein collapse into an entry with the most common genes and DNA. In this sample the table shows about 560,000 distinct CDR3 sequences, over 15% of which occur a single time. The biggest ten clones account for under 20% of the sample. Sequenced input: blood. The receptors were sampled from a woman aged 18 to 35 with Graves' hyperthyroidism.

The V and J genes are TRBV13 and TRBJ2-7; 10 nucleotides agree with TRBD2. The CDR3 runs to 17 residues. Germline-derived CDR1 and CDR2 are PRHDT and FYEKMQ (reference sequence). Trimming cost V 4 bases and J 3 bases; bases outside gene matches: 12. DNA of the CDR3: TGTGCCAGCAGCTCAAGGCGATCTAGCGGGAGCGTCTACGAGCAGTACTTC. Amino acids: CASSSRRSSGSVYEQYF.

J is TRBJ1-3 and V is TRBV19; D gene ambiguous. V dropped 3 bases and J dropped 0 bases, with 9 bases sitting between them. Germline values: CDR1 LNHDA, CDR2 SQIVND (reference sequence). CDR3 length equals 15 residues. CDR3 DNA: TGTGCCAGTAGTATCCCGACGGTCTCTGGAAACACCATATATTTT. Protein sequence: CASSIPTVSGNTIYF.

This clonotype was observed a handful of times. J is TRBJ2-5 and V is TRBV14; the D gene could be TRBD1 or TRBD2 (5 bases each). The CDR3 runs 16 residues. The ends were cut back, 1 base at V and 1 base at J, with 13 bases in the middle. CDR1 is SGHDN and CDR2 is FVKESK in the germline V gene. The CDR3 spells CASSQVWGIGQETQYF. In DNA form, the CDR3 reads TGTGCCAGCAGCCAAGTTTGGGGGATTGGCCAAGAGACCCAGTACTTC. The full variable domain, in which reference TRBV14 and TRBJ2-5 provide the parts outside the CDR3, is EAGVTQFPSHSVIEKGQTVTLRCDPISGHDNLYWYRRVMGKEIKFLLHFVKESKQDESGMPNNRFLAERTGGTYSTLKVQPAELEDSGVYFCASSQVWGIGQETQYFGPGTRLLVL.

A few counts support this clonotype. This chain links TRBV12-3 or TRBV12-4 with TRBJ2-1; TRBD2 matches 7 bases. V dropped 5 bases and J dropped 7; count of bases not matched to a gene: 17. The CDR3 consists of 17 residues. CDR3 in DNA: TGTGCCAGCAGTAAGGACCAGACGCGGGGGTTCTGGAATGAGCAGTTCTTC. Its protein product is CASSKDQTRGFWNEQFF.

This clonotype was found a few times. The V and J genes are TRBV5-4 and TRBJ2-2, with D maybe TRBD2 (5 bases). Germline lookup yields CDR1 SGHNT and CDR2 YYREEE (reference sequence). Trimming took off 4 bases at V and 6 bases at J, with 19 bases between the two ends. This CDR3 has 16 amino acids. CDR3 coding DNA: TGTGCCAGCAGCAAGGAGGCAGAATTTTCACCCGGGGAGCTGTTTTTT. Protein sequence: CASSKEAEFSPGELFF. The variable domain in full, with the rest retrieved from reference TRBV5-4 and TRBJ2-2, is ETGVTQSPTHLIKTRGQQVTLRCSSQSGHNTVSWYQQALGQGPQFIFQYYREEENGRGNFPPRFSGLQFPNYSSELNVNALELDDSALYLCASSKEAEFSPGELFFGEGSRLTVL.

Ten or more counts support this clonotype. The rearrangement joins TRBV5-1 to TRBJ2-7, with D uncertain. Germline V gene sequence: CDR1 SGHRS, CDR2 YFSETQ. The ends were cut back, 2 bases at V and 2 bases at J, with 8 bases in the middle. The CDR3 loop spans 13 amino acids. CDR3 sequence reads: CASSLRQPYEQYF. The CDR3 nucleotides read TGCGCCAGCAGCTTAAGGCAGCCCTACGAGCAGTACTTC.

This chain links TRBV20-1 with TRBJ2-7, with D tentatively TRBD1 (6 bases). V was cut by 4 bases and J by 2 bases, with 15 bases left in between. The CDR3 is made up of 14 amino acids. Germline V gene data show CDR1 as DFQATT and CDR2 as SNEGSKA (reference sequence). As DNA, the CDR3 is TGCAGTGCTATACCGGGACAAGAAACCTACGAGCAGTACTTC. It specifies CSAIPGQETYEQYF.

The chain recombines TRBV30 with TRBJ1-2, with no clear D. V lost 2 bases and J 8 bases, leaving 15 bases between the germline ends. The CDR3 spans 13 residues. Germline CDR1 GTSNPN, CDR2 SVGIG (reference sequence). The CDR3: CAWSSSGFWGYTF. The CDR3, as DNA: TGTGCCTGGAGTTCCTCGGGCTTTTGGGGCTACACCTTC.

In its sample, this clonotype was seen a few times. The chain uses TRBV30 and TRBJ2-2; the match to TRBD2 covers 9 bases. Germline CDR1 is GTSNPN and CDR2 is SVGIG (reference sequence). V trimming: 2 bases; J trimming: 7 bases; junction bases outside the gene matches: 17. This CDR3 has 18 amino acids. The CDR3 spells CAWSPPSLAGKYHGELFF. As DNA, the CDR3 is TGTGCCTGGAGTCCCCCCTCTCTAGCGGGAAAATACCACGGGGAGCTGTTTTTT.

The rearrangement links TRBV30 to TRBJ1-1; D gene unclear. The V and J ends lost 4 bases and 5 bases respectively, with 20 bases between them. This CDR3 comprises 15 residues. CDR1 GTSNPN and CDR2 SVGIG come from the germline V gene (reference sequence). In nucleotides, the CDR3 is TGTGCCTGGATCCCCCGGACGGGAAGAGGGACTGAAGCTTTCTTT. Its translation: CAWIPRTGRGTEAFF.

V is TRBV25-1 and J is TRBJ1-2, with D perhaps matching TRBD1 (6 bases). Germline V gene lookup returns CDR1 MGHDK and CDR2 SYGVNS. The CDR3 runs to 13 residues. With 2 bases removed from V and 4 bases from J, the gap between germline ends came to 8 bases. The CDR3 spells CASSEGTPYGYTF. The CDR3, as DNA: TGTGCCAGCAGTGAAGGGACACCCTATGGCTACACCTTC.

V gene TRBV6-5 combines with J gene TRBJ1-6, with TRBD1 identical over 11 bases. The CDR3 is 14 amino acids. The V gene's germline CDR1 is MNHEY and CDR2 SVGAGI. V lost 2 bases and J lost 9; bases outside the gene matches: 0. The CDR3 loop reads CASSYGQGASPLHF. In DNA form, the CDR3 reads TGTGCCAGCAGTTACGGACAGGGGGCTTCACCCCTCCACTTT.

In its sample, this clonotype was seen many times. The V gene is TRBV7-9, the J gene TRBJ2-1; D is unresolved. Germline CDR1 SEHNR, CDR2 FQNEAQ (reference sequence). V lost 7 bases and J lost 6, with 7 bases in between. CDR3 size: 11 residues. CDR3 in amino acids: CASTPANEQFF. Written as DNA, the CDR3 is TGTGCCAGCACCCCTGCCAATGAGCAGTTCTTC.

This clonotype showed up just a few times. For the CDR3, the DNA is TGCAGTGCTCCAACGGGACTAGCGGGAGCCACAGATACGCAGTATTTT. It codes for CSAPTGLAGATDTQYF. This chain connects TRBV20-1 to TRBJ2-3, with TRBD2 matching 14 bases. The V gene's germline CDR1 is DFQATT and CDR2 SNEGSKA (reference sequence). V was pared by 5 bases and J by 2 bases, with 6 bases of the junction left unmatched. The CDR3 covers 16 residues.

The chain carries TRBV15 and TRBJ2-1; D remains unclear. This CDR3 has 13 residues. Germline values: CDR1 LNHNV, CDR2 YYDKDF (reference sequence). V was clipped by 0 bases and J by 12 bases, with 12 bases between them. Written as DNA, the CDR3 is TGTGCCACCAGCAGAGATTTTGGGTGGGGGCAGTTCTTC. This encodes CATSRDFGWGQFF.

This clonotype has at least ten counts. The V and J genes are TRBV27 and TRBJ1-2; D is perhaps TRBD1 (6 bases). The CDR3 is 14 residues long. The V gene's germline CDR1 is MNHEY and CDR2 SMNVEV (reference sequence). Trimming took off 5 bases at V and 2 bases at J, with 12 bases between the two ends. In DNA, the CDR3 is TGTGCCAGCAGTCGGGCCGACAGGAACTATGGCTACACCTTC. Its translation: CASSRADRNYGYTF.

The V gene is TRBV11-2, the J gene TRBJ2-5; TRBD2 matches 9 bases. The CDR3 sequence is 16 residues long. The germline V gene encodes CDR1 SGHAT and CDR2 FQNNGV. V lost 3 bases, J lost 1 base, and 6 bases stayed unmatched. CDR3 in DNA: TGTGCCAGCAGCTTCCGACTAGCGGTATTCCAAGAGACCCAGTACTTC. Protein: CASSFRLAVFQETQYF. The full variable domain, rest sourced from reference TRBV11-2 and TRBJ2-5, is EAGVAQSPRYKIIEKRQSVAFWCNPISGHATLYWYQQILGQGPKLLIQFQNNGVVDDSQLPKDRFSAERLKGVDSTLKIQPAKLEDSAVYLCASSFRLAVFQETQYFGPGTRLLVL.

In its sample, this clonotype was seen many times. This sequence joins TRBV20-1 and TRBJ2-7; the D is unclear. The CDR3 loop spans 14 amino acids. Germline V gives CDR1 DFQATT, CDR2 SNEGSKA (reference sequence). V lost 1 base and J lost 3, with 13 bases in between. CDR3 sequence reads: CSARGAPRSYEQYF. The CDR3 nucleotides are TGCAGTGCTAGAGGGGCACCCCGGAGCTACGAGCAGTACTTC.

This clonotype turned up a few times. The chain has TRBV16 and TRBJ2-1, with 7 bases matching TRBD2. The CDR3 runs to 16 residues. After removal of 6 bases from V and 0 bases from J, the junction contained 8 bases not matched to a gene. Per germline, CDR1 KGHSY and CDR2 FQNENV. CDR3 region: CASRVLGGSSYNEQFF. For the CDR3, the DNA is TGTGCCAGCAGAGTGTTGGGGGGGAGCTCCTACAATGAGCAGTTCTTC.

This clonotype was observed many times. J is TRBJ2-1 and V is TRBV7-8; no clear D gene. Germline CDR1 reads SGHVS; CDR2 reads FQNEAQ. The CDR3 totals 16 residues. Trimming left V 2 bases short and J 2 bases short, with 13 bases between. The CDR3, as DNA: TGTGCCAGCAGCTTACTCCCCACGAGGACCTACAATGAGCAGTTCTTC. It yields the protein CASSLLPTRTYNEQFF.

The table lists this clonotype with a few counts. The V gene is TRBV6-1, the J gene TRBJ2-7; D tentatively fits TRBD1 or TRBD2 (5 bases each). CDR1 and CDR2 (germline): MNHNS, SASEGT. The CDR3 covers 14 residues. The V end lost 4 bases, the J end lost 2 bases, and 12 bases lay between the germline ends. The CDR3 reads CASSVGDGTYEQYF. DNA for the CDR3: TGTGCCAGCAGTGTTGGGGACGGCACCTACGAGCAGTACTTC.

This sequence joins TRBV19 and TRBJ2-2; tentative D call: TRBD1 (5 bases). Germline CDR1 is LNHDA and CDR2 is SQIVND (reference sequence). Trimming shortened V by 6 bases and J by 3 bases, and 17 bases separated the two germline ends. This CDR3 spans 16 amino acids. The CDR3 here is CASRSPDSPHTGELFF. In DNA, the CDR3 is TGTGCCAGTAGATCCCCAGACAGCCCGCACACCGGGGAGCTGTTTTTT.

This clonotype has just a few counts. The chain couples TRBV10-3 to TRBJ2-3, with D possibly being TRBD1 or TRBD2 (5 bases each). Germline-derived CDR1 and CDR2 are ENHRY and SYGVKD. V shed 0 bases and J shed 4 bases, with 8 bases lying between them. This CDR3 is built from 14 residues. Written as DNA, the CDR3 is TGTGCCATCAGTGAGTCGGGGGATTCAGATACGCAGTATTTT. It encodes CAISESGDSDTQYF.

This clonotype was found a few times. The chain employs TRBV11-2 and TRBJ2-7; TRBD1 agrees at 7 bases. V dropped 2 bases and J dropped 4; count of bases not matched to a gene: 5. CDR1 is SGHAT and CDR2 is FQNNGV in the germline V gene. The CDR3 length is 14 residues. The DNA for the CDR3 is TGTGCCAGCAGCTTAAAAGGGGGCGGGTACGAGCAGTACTTC. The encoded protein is CASSLKGGGYEQYF.

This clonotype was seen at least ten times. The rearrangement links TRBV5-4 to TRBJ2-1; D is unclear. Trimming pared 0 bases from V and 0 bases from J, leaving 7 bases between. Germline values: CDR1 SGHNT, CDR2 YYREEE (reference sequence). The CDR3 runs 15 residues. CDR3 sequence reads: CASSLGTRSYNEQFF. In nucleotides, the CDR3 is TGTGCCAGCAGCTTGGGCACACGCTCCTACAATGAGCAGTTCTTC. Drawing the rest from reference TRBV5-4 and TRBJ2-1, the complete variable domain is ETGVTQSPTHLIKTRGQQVTLRCSSQSGHNTVSWYQQALGQGPQFIFQYYREEENGRGNFPPRFSGLQFPNYSSELNVNALELDDSALYLCASSLGTRSYNEQFFGPGTRLTVL.

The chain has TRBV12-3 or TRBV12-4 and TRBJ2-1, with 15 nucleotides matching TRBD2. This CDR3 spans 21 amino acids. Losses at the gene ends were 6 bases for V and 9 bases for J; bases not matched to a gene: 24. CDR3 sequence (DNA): TGTGCCAGCAGCCCGGGCGGGGGGGGGGCGGAGGGACTAGCGGGAGGTCGTGAGCAGTTCTTC. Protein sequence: CASSPGGGGAEGLAGGREQFF.